These T cell receptor beta chains were read from a single sample in a study of blood T cell repertoires in COVID-19. Clones were sequenced by immunoSEQ multiplex PCR, and TCRdb holds only the in-frame ones, with some missing. The table includes 350,000 to 400,000 clones, roughly 90% detected once. Material: peripheral blood. The receptors come from a woman aged 60-70 years with COVID-19, enrolled during active disease. CDR3s include the opening cysteine and the closing phenylalanine or tryptophan. Each record gives: D gene, CDR3 length, clone size, V gene, J gene, CDR3 DNA, CDR3 protein. A D gene is named only where the DNA matches it firmly. Some rows mark clone size as missing; the rest say once, few, many or name a class of expanded clone.

NA,13,NA,TRBV5-4,TRBJ1-2,TGTGCCAGCAGCCGAGTGGCAGGATATGGCTACACCTTC,CASSRVAGYGYTF
NA,18,few,TRBV4-3,TRBJ2-1,TGCGCCAGCAGCCAAGATTACTTCCGAGCGGACCATTACAATGAGCAGTTCTTC,CASSQDYFRADHYNEQFF
TRBD1,14,once,TRBV4-1,TRBJ1-4,TGCGCCAGCAGCAAGGAGGGGACAGGTGAAAAACTGTTTTTT,CASSKEGTGEKLFF
NA,13,NA,TRBV7-3,TRBJ2-2,TGTGCCAGCAGCCTCATCGGGAACGGGGAGCTGTTTTTT,CASSLIGNGELFF
NA,15,NA,TRBV11-3,TRBJ2-3,TGTGCCAGCAGCTTTGGGTCGGGTGCTTACGATACGCAGTATTTT,CASSFGSGAYDTQYF
NA,12,NA,TRBV29-1,TRBJ2-5,TGCAGCGTTGCAGCAGGTCAAGAGACCCAGTACTTC,CSVAAGQETQYF
NA,16,NA,TRBV7-9,TRBJ1-4,TGTGCCAGCAGCTTAGGGCGGGGGCTGGCTAATGAAAAACTGTTTTTT,CASSLGRGLANEKLFF
TRBD1,14,NA,TRBV2,TRBJ1-2,TGTGCCAGCAGTGACGGGCAGGGGGGCTATGGCTACACCTTC,CASSDGQGGYGYTF
NA,15,few,TRBV2,TRBJ1-2,TGTGCCAGCACCATCTCCGCTACAGGGCGGGAGGGCTACACCTTC,CASTISATGREGYTF
NA,12,NA,TRBV7-9,TRBJ2-3,TGTGCCAGCAGCCTCAGTGATGATACGCAGTATTTT,CASSLSDDTQYF
NA,13,NA,TRBV9,TRBJ1-4,TGTGCCAGCAATCCGGGGGCTAATGAAAAACTGTTTTTT,CASNPGANEKLFF
NA,15,NA,TRBV28,TRBJ2-3,TGTGCCAGCAGTTCCCTGGAGAAGGGCACAGATACGCAGTATTTT,CASSSLEKGTDTQYF
NA,14,NA,TRBV9,TRBJ1-5,TGTGCCAGCAGCGTAGAAGGTACGGGTCAGCCCCAGCATTTT,CASSVEGTGQPQHF
NA,14,NA,TRBV7-2,TRBJ2-7,TGTGCCAGCAGCTTAGGTGGAGGAACCTACGAGCAGTACTTC,CASSLGGGTYEQYF
NA,17,once,TRBV7-9,TRBJ1-4,TGTGCCAGCAACAGGGTGGGGGATATTGCAACTAATGAAAAACTGTTTTTT,CASNRVGDIATNEKLFF
TRBD1,12,many,TRBV29-1,TRBJ1-2,TGCAGCGTTGGACAGGGTGACTCTGGCTACACCTTC,CSVGQGDSGYTF
TRBD1,15,NA,TRBV9,TRBJ1-2,TGTGCCAGCAGCGGGGGACAGGGAATGTCCTATGGCTACACCTTC,CASSGGQGMSYGYTF
TRBD1,15,NA,TRBV27,TRBJ1-2,TGTGCCAGCAGTTTATCGGTGGGGACAGATTATGGCTACACCTTC,CASSLSVGTDYGYTF
TRBD2,15,once,TRBV6-4,TRBJ2-7,TGTGCCAGCAGTGAAACTAGCGGGGGGGGCTACGAGCAGTACTTC,CASSETSGGGYEQYF
NA,14,NA,TRBV9,TRBJ1-1,TGTGCCAGCAGCCCCTATGGGCCTAACACTGAAGCTTTCTTT,CASSPYGPNTEAFF
TRBD2,13,NA,TRBV5-4,TRBJ2-5,TGTGCCAGCAGCCGGACTAGGCAAGAGACCCAGTACTTC,CASSRTRQETQYF
TRBD1,13,NA,TRBV2,TRBJ2-7,TGTGCCAGCCGGGACAGGGAACGGTACGAGCAGTACTTC,CASRDRERYEQYF
TRBD1,14,NA,TRBV6-5,TRBJ1-1,TGTGCCAGCAGTTTAATGACAGGGTTGACTGAAGCTTTCTTT,CASSLMTGLTEAFF
NA,13,NA,TRBV5-1,TRBJ1-2,TGCGCCAGCAGTAGGAACAGCGGCGATGGCTACACCTTC,CASSRNSGDGYTF
TRBD2,19,NA,TRBV6-6,TRBJ2-2,TGTGCCAGCAGTCCTGTCCCGGGACTAGCGGGGGGGCGCGAAGGGGAGCTGTTTTTT,CASSPVPGLAGGREGELFF
NA,15,NA,TRBV19,TRBJ2-7,TGTGCCAGTAGTATGGGTCACCCCGGCGGCTACGAGCAGTACTTC,CASSMGHPGGYEQYF
TRBD2,15,once,TRBV27,TRBJ2-7,TGTGCCAGCAAGTTTGCGGGGGGACCGACCTACGAGCAGTACTTC,CASKFAGGPTYEQYF
TRBD2,15,NA,TRBV7-9,TRBJ2-7,TGTGCCAGCAGCTCGACTAGCGGGGGGCCGTTCGAGCAGTACTTC,CASSSTSGGPFEQYF
NA,16,NA,TRBV4-1,TRBJ1-6,TGCGCCAGCAGCTTCGATGGGTACAGGGATAATTCACCCCTCCACTTT,CASSFDGYRDNSPLHF
NA,14,NA,TRBV21-1,TRBJ1-4,TGTGCCAGCAGCAAAGAACAGGTTAATGAAAAACTGTTTTTT,CASSKEQVNEKLFF
TRBD2,13,NA,TRBV7-8,TRBJ2-5,TGTGCCAGCAGCTTCCGACTAGCGGAGACCCAGTACTTC,CASSFRLAETQYF
TRBD2,15,few,TRBV25-1,TRBJ2-3,TGTGCCAGCACGGAAGCGGGGACTAGCGCAGATACGCAGTATTTT,CASTEAGTSADTQYF
TRBD2,14,NA,TRBV19,TRBJ2-3,TGTGCCGTAAGTCCGGGACTAGCAACGTATACGCAGTATTTT,CAVSPGLATYTQYF
NA,13,NA,TRBV6-1,TRBJ2-1,TGTGCCAGCAGTGAACAGGGCTCAAATGAGCAGTTCTTC,CASSEQGSNEQFF
NA,15,once,TRBV3-1/TRBV3-2,TRBJ2-3,TGTGCCAGCAGCTACGTAGCGGTAGGCACAGATACGCAGTATTTT,CASSYVAVGTDTQYF